This T cell receptor (beta chain) was sequenced for a study of cytomegalovirus exposure and HLA in healthy donors. Primers included in the PCR were 60 Vbeta and 13 Jbeta primers. Assay used: immunoSEQ multiplex PCR; TCRdb lists only in-frame clones, some missing. The sample holds 85,000 to 110,000 clones, 66% seen once. Trimming took off 0 bases at V and 1 base at J, with 10 bases between the two ends. Germline CDR1 reads KGHSH; CDR2 reads LQKENI. This CDR3 has 16 residues. The sequencing input was PBMCs. The receptor's source is a woman in her fifties or sixties in good health and CMV-seronegative. The chain employs TRBV18 and TRBJ1-3, with D unclear. The CDR3 DNA follows: TGTGCCAGCTCACCACCGGTCTCGGGATCTGGAAACACCATATATTTT. It encodes CASSPPVSGSGNTIYF.